The sequence of this TCR beta chain was determined in a study of blood T cell repertoires in COVID-19. Study details: Specimens from acute and convalescent COVID-19 originated in the United States, Italy and Spain. PBMCs, B-cell-depleted T cells, or T cells were the source of the cDNA or gDNA that made up the material.

This clone showed up just once. Original methodology: Amplification from reference gene primers served as the basis for estimated nucleated cell counts. Sequenced by immunoSEQ multiplex PCR; TCRdb stores in-frame clones only, minus some. The DNA was the basis for D and trimming; V, J and clone size are from that table. This sample has roughly 500,000 clones, with 89% found just once. This CDR3 has 13 amino acids. Germline loops: CDR1 SGHRS, CDR2 YFSETQ. The V and J ends lost 0 bases and 10 bases respectively, with 11 bases between them. The sequence came from a man aged 18 to 35 with COVID-19, enrolled during active disease. Sequenced sample: peripheral blood. The chain has TRBV5-1 and TRBJ2-1; TRBD1 is a possible D gene (5 bases). CDR3 bases: TGCGCCAGCAGCTTGGAGGGGATTATGGAGCAGTTCTTC. As protein: CASSLEGIMEQFF.